One and the same sample provided the 29 T cell receptor beta chains below, sequenced in a study of ipilimumab plus nivolumab after autologous stem cell transplantation. Using immunoSEQ multiplex PCR, the repertoire was profiled, and TCRdb retains in-frame clones only, with some absent. The data hold about 16,000 clones, with approximately 80% observed a single time. Source: PBMCs, taken in a trial of ipilimumab plus nivolumab as post-transplant consolidation. Source of these receptors: a male donor with diffuse large B-cell lymphoma.

The chain links TRBV10-2 to TRBJ2-3; D perhaps matches TRBD2 (6 bases). The CDR3 contains 15 residues. The ends were cut back, 6 bases at V and 3 bases at J, with 16 bases in the middle. Germline values: CDR1 WSHSY, CDR2 SAAADI. Here the CDR3 DNA reads TGCGCCAGCAGGAACCCGGGACTCACAACAGATACGCAGTATTTT. Amino acid sequence: CASRNPGLTTDTQYF.

This clone has only a few counts. This chain uses TRBV5-1 with TRBJ1-1; D call uncertain. V shed 3 bases and J shed 1 base, with 10 bases lying between them. CDR3 size: 14 residues. Germline CDR1 reads SGHRS; CDR2 reads YFSETQ. CDR3 protein: CASSSRTANTEAFF. The CDR3, as DNA: TGCGCCAGCAGCTCCCGGACCGCGAACACTGAAGCTTTCTTT.

V and J are TRBV19 and TRBJ1-2, with no clear D. Germline CDR1 reads LNHDA; CDR2 reads SQIVND (reference sequence). CDR3 length equals 14 residues. V was clipped by 1 base and J by 0 bases, with 6 bases between them. Written as DNA, the CDR3 is TGTGCCAGTAGTATAGGAGGAACTAACTATGGCTACACCTTC. This encodes CASSIGGTNYGYTF. The full variable domain, rest sourced from reference TRBV19 and TRBJ1-2, is DGGITQSPKYLFRKEGQNVTLSCEQNLNHDAMYWYRQDPGQGLRLIYYSQIVNDFQKGDIAEGYSVSREKKESFPLTVTSAQKNPTAFYLCASSIGGTNYGYTFGSGTRLTVV.

The J gene is TRBJ2-1, the V gene TRBV10-3, with 9 bases aligning to TRBD1. The CDR3 spans 13 residues. J was trimmed by 7 bases and V by 7 bases; bases with no gene match: 5. Germline V gene lookup returns CDR1 ENHRY and CDR2 SYGVKD. CDR3 loop: CAIKGQGLNEQFF. The CDR3 DNA reads TGTGCCATCAAGGGACAGGGTCTAAATGAGCAGTTCTTC.

This sequence joins TRBV9 and TRBJ2-7; D not resolved. The CDR3 runs to 13 residues. Trimming pared 3 bases from V and 0 bases from J, leaving 7 bases between. Germline-derived CDR1 and CDR2 are SGDLS and YYNGEE. Here the CDR3 DNA reads TGTGCCAGCAGCGACTCGTACTCCTACGAGCAGTACTTC. Translated, it gives CASSDSYSYEQYF. Drawing the rest from reference TRBV9 and TRBJ2-7, the complete variable domain is DSGVTQTPKHLITATGQRVTLRCSPRSGDLSVYWYQQSLDQGLQFLIQYYNGEERAKGNILERFSAQQFPDLHSELNLSSLELGDSALYFCASSDSYSYEQYFGPGTRLTVT.

V usage is TRBV5-4 and J usage is TRBJ2-5; 8 bases match TRBD1. V was clipped by 3 bases and J by 1 base; unmatched bases: 5. Germline CDR1 SGHNT, CDR2 YYREEE (reference sequence). The CDR3 consists of 15 residues. The CDR3 DNA is TGTGCCAGCAGCTCGGACAGGGCCCGCCAAGAGACCCAGTACTTC. Translating it yields CASSSDRARQETQYF. The variable domain in full, with the rest retrieved from reference TRBV5-4 and TRBJ2-5, is ETGVTQSPTHLIKTRGQQVTLRCSSQSGHNTVSWYQQALGQGPQFIFQYYREEENGRGNFPPRFSGLQFPNYSSELNVNALELDDSALYLCASSSDRARQETQYFGPGTRLLVL.

CDR3 DNA sequence: TGCGCCAGCAGACCTTGGACAGATTCAGAGACCCAGTACTTC. This gives the protein CASRPWTDSETQYF. The V gene is TRBV10-2, the J gene TRBJ2-5, with D maybe TRBD1 (6 bases). This CDR3 is 14 amino acids long. V was cut by 6 bases and J by 4 bases, with 15 bases left in between. From germline, CDR1 is WSHSY and CDR2 SAAADI.

CDR3 amino acids: CASSLLGGDEAFF. The CDR3 nucleotides are TGTGCCAGCAGCTTACTGGGGGGCGATGAAGCTTTCTTT. The chain recombines TRBV7-9 with TRBJ1-1, with a tentative D call TRBD1 (6 bases). CDR3 size: 13 residues. The germline V gene has CDR1 SEHNR and CDR2 FQNEAQ (reference sequence). V gave up 2 bases and J gave up 7 bases, with 11 bases separating them. Full variable domain (rest looked up from reference TRBV7-9 and TRBJ1-1): DTGVSQNPRHKITKRGQNVTFRCDPISEHNRLYWYRQTLGQGPEFLTYFQNEAQLEKSRLLSDRFSAERPKGSFSTLEIQRTEQGDSAMYLCASSLLGGDEAFFGQGTRLTVV.

V and J are TRBV5-1 and TRBJ2-5, with 10 positions matching TRBD1. The V and J ends lost 5 bases and 3 bases, in that order; junction bases with no gene match: 4. The germline CDR1 and CDR2 sequences are SGHRS and YFSETQ. This CDR3 contains 14 residues. CDR3 nucleotide sequence: TGCGCCAGCAGGTCGACAGGGGGCAAAGAGACCCAGTACTTC. Residues: CASRSTGGKETQYF.

In nucleotides, the CDR3 is TGTGCCAGTAGTATCGCGGGCAGGCCTAGCCGCGGGGAGCTGTTTTTT. It specifies CASSIAGRPSRGELFF. The chain combines TRBV19 with TRBJ2-2, with a tentative D call TRBD2 (5 bases). This CDR3 spans 16 amino acids. Germline V gene lookup returns CDR1 LNHDA and CDR2 SQIVND (reference sequence). V dropped 3 bases and J dropped 7 bases, with 18 bases sitting between them.

This clone was seen just once. This chain joins TRBV7-9 and TRBJ2-5; 11 nucleotides line up with TRBD1. The CDR3 covers 15 residues. Germline CDR1 and CDR2: SEHNR and FQNEAQ (reference sequence). J gave up 6 bases and V 7 bases, and 10 bases lay outside the gene matches. Here the CDR3 DNA reads TGTGCCAGCACCTCAACCCGGGACAGGGGGAAGACCCAGTACTTC. This encodes CASTSTRDRGKTQYF.

This chain connects TRBV21-1 to TRBJ1-5; the DNA was not used to check the table's D call, TRBD1. TRBV21-1 is tagged as a pseudogene. The CDR3 sequence is 18 residues long. For the CDR3, the DNA is TGTGCCAGCAGCAAAACGGAGGTACAGGGAGATAGCAATCAGCCCCAGCATTTT. It encodes CASSKTEVQGDSNQPQHF.

The genes are TRBV29-1 and TRBJ2-4; 11 bases fit TRBD2. The V gene's germline CDR1 is SQVTM and CDR2 ANQGSEA. The ends lost 6 bases at V and 8 bases at J; junction bases unmatched: 6. The CDR3 extends over 13 amino acids. CDR3 amino acids: CSVLAGGLDIQYF. The CDR3 region has the DNA TGCAGCGTATTAGCGGGAGGGCTAGACATTCAGTACTTC.

The chain couples TRBV7-9 to TRBJ2-3; 8 nucleotides align to TRBD1. This CDR3 is 15 amino acids long. In germline, CDR1 is SEHNR, CDR2 FQNEAQ (reference sequence). Trimming removed 5 bases from V and 0 bases from J; junction bases left unmatched: 4. CDR3 coding DNA: TGTGCCAGCAGCCGGACAGGGAGCAGCACAGATACGCAGTATTTT. As protein: CASSRTGSSTDTQYF.

This clone was picked up one time. This chain connects TRBV19 to TRBJ1-5; 7 bases are a match to TRBD1. The ends lost 4 bases at V and 1 base at J; junction bases unmatched: 10. CDR1 is LNHDA, CDR2 SQIVND, per germline (reference sequence). This CDR3 has 17 amino acids. The CDR3 reads CASSRPDDRVSNQPQHF. CDR3 in DNA: TGTGCCAGTAGTAGGCCTGACGACAGGGTGAGCAATCAGCCCCAGCATTTT. Full variable domain (remainder filled in from reference TRBV19 and TRBJ1-5): DGGITQSPKYLFRKEGQNVTLSCEQNLNHDAMYWYRQDPGQGLRLIYYSQIVNDFQKGDIAEGYSVSREKKESFPLTVTSAQKNPTAFYLCASSRPDDRVSNQPQHFGDGTRLSIL.

This clone was counted once. The gene calls are TRBV7-6 and TRBJ2-6; TRBD1 is a possible D gene (6 bases). The CDR3 has 17 residues. V shed 4 bases and J shed 1 base, with 14 bases lying between them. The germline CDR1 and CDR2 sequences are SGHVS and FNYEAQ. CDR3 amino acids: CASSSQGKVSGANVLTF. The DNA for the CDR3 is TGTGCCAGCAGCTCACAGGGTAAAGTTTCTGGGGCCAACGTCCTGACTTTC.

This clone was seen a few times. The chain is built from TRBV10-2 and TRBJ1-5; D unclear. V lost 4 bases and J 0 bases, leaving 4 bases between the germline ends. The CDR3 loop spans 13 amino acids. Germline assignment: CDR1 WSHSY and CDR2 SAAADI. The CDR3 spells CASSGNSNQPQHF. The CDR3 DNA reads TGCGCCAGCAGTGGGAATAGCAATCAGCCCCAGCATTTT.

V gene TRBV4-1 combines with J gene TRBJ2-3; D tentatively reads TRBD1 or TRBD2 (5 bases each). Trimming took 6 bases from V and 1 from J, leaving 17 bases between them. The CDR3 consists of 16 residues. Germline CDR1 reads MGHRA; CDR2 reads YSYEKL. The CDR3 nucleotides read TGCGCCAGCAGGCTGGGACCCAACCGTGGCACAGATACGCAGTATTTT. The encoded protein is CASRLGPNRGTDTQYF.

Note on this clone: The same CDR3 is also encoded by other DNA sequences in this sample. V gene TRBV7-9 combines with J gene TRBJ2-2; TRBD1 is a possible D gene (6 bases). The CDR3 is made up of 15 amino acids. Germline V gene data show CDR1 as SEHNR and CDR2 as FQNEAQ (reference sequence). The germline V and J ends were trimmed by 5 bases and 0 bases, with 10 bases remaining between them. CDR3 loop: CASSLGQPNTGELFF. In DNA form, the CDR3 reads TGTGCCAGCAGCCTCGGACAGCCGAACACCGGGGAGCTGTTTTTT.

This clone is labeled large (0.1 to 1%). V is TRBV9 and J is TRBJ1-1; a possible D gene is TRBD1 (6 bases). Looked up from germline, CDR1 is SGDLS and CDR2 is YYNGEE. The CDR3 sequence is 13 residues long. Trimming left V 0 bases short and J 3 bases short, with 6 bases between. The CDR3 sequence is CASSVGQDTEAFF. CDR3 DNA sequence: TGTGCCAGCAGCGTAGGACAGGACACTGAAGCTTTCTTT. Variable domain in full (rest from reference TRBV9 and TRBJ1-1): DSGVTQTPKHLITATGQRVTLRCSPRSGDLSVYWYQQSLDQGLQFLIQYYNGEERAKGNILERFSAQQFPDLHSELNLSSLELGDSALYFCASSVGQDTEAFFGQGTRLTVV.

This chain links TRBV7-9 with TRBJ2-3; TRBD2 matches 9 bases. There are 16 residues in the CDR3. V gave up 5 bases and J gave up 1 base; unmatched junction bases: 7. Germline CDR1 reads SEHNR; CDR2 reads FQNEAQ (reference sequence). CDR3 bases: TGTGCCAGCAGCCAACCCGCGGGAGGGGGCACAGATACGCAGTATTTT. Translating it yields CASSQPAGGGTDTQYF.

The chain employs TRBV7-2 and TRBJ2-5; TRBD1 might be the D (6 bases). Germline-derived CDR1 and CDR2 are SGHTA and FQGNSA. The CDR3 sequence is 14 residues long. Trimming took 5 bases from V and 3 from J, leaving 13 bases between them. The DNA for the CDR3 is TGTGCCAGCAGCGACCGGGACAACAAAGAGACCCAGTACTTC. Protein sequence: CASSDRDNKETQYF.

The V and J genes are TRBV19 and TRBJ2-5, with D possibly called TRBD1 or TRBD2 (6 bases each). CDR1 LNHDA and CDR2 SQIVND come from the germline V gene (reference sequence). V gave up 4 bases and J gave up 1 base, with 10 bases separating them. This CDR3 has 14 residues. The CDR3 DNA reads TGTGCCAGTAGTAGGGGGGCTCGCCAAGAGACCCAGTACTTC. Translation: CASSRGARQETQYF.

This chain joins TRBV19 and TRBJ1-1, with 8 positions matching TRBD1. Germline CDR1 and CDR2: LNHDA and SQIVND (reference sequence). The CDR3 covers 13 residues. With 6 bases clipped from V and 4 bases from J, the junction kept 4 bases outside the gene matches. CDR3 sequence: CASRRQGATEAFF. The CDR3 bases are TGTGCCAGTAGAAGGCAGGGGGCCACTGAAGCTTTCTTT.

V and J are TRBV4-3 and TRBJ2-3; TRBD2 aligns across 12 bases. The ends lost 4 bases at V and 8 bases at J; junction bases unmatched: 7. The CDR3 is 15 residues long. Germline V gives CDR1 LGHNA, CDR2 YSLEER. The CDR3 protein is CASSRLAGGPGTQYF. The CDR3 nucleotides are TGCGCCAGCAGCCGGCTAGCGGGGGGGCCTGGTACGCAGTATTTT.

The chain is built from TRBV2 and TRBJ1-5; TRBD1 might be the D (5 bases). The CDR3 consists of 13 residues. The germline CDR1 and CDR2 sequences are SNHLY and FYNNEI. The V end was cut by 4 bases, the J end by 7 bases, with 11 bases between. The CDR3 sequence: CASSGSGQQPQHF. CDR3 nucleotides: TGTGCCAGCAGTGGGTCAGGGCAACAGCCCCAGCATTTT. The entire variable domain, with the rest obtained from reference TRBV2 and TRBJ1-5, is as follows: EPEVTQTPSHQVTQMGQEVILRCVPISNHLYFYWYRQILGQKVEFLVSFYNNEISEKSEIFDDQFSVERPDGSNFTLKIRSTKLEDSAMYFCASSGSGQQPQHFGDGTRLSIL.

The chain joins TRBV5-1 to TRBJ2-1, with TRBD2 identical over 14 bases. The CDR3 extends over 17 amino acids. Trimming removed 4 bases from V and 7 bases from J; junction bases left unmatched: 10. Germline CDR1 and CDR2: SGHRS and YFSETQ. CDR3 region: CASSLTSGRAGRNEQFF. The DNA for the CDR3 is TGCGCCAGCAGCCTGACTAGCGGGAGGGCGGGGAGGAATGAGCAGTTCTTC.

The chain links TRBV6-1 to TRBJ2-7, with D possibly TRBD1 on 6 matching bases. The germline V gene encodes CDR1 MNHNS and CDR2 SASEGT. The CDR3 length is 15 residues. V dropped 1 base and J dropped 2 bases, with 12 bases sitting between them. CDR3 region: CASSEDATGAYEQYF. DNA of the CDR3: TGTGCCAGCAGTGAAGACGCGACAGGCGCCTACGAGCAGTACTTC.

CDR3 sequence (DNA): TGCGCCAGCAGCTTGGTTGGCGGCTCCTACGAGCAGTACTTC. Translating gives CASSLVGGSYEQYF. This chain connects TRBV5-1 to TRBJ2-7; no reliable D call. Per germline, CDR1 SGHRS and CDR2 YFSETQ. Trimming shortened V by 0 bases and J by 0 bases, and 7 bases separated the two germline ends. The CDR3 has 14 residues.